A selection of T cell receptor beta chains follows, all from one sample in a study of CD8 T cells in ankylosing spondylitis. TCRdb itself ran the 5' RACE reads through MiXCR, one entry per CDR3 protein. The table records about 510,000 distinct CDR3 sequences, about 5% of them present only once. The sample consisted of blood, either unsorted or a sorted T cell fraction (not recorded which). These receptors were taken from a male donor with ankylosing spondylitis. Each CDR3 is given with its conserved first and last residue. D genes are given only for firm matches. Clone size, where shown, is once, few, many, or a class for clones that have expanded.

clone_size j_call d_call v_call cdr3_aa cdr3_nt
many TRBJ2-3 NA TRBV20-1 CSAASGASTDTQYF TGCAGTGCTGCGTCCGGGGCTAGCACAGATACGCAGTATTTT
many TRBJ2-3 NA TRBV4-3 CASSQGGRVGDTQYF TGCGCCAGCAGCCAAGGGGGCCGTGTCGGCGATACGCAGTATTTT
many TRBJ2-7 NA TRBV15 CATSRDGLSRAYEQYF TGTGCCACCAGCAGAGATGGGTTATCGAGGGCCTACGAGCAGTACTTC
many TRBJ2-7 NA TRBV7-2 CASSRTVGPSFYEQYF TGTGCCAGCAGCCGGACAGTTGGGCCCTCTTTTTACGAGCAGTACTTC
many TRBJ1-5 NA TRBV7-2 CASNFYSNQPQHF TGTGCCAGCAACTTTTATAGCAATCAGCCCCAGCATTTT
many TRBJ2-1 TRBD2 TRBV29-1 CSVEGGVLAGFHEQFF TGCAGCGTTGAAGGGGGTGTGCTAGCGGGGTTCCATGAGCAGTTCTTC
many TRBJ2-5 NA TRBV12-3/TRBV12-4 CASSLGHTGQETQYF TGTGCCAGCAGTTTAGGGCACACGGGGCAAGAGACCCAGTACTTC
many TRBJ2-7 TRBD1 TRBV7-2 CASSLSLRTGSYEQYF TGTGCCAGCAGCTTAAGTCTACGGACAGGGTCCTACGAGCAGTACTTC
NA TRBJ2-3 TRBD2 TRBV20-1 CSATGLAVPSTDTQYF TGCAGTGCCACCGGACTAGCGGTTCCTAGCACAGATACGCAGTATTTT
many TRBJ2-7 NA TRBV9 CASSVKIGGAYEQYF TGTGCCAGCAGCGTAAAGATAGGAGGCGCCTACGAGCAGTACTTC
many TRBJ2-5 NA TRBV5-1 CASSLDRETQYF TGTGCCAGCAGCTTAGACAGAGAGACCCAGTACTTC
many TRBJ1-4 NA TRBV29-1 CSVETGADEKLFF TGCAGCGTTGAGACGGGGGCGGATGAAAAACTGTTTTTT
NA TRBJ2-1 NA TRBV20-1 CCADGQRDSYNEQFF TGCTGTGCGGACGGACAGAGAGACTCCTACAATGAGCAGTTCTTC
few TRBJ2-4 NA TRBV18 CASSPPYVAKNIQYF TGTGCCAGCTCACCACCGTATGTAGCCAAAAACATTCAGTACTTC
many TRBJ2-2 TRBD2 TRBV5-1 CASSPDPSGRNTGELFF TGCGCCAGCAGCCCGGACCCTAGCGGGAGGAACACCGGGGAGCTGTTTTTT
many TRBJ2-2 TRBD2 TRBV5-1 CASSLPSGTAGELFF TGCGCCAGCAGCTTGCCTAGCGGCACCGCCGGGGAGCTGTTTTTT
few TRBJ2-7 NA TRBV20-1 CSARGGGLRGEQYF TGCAGTGCTAGGGGGGGAGGACTACGAGGGGAGCAGTACTTC
few TRBJ2-7 TRBD2 TRBV4-3 CASSPPGLAGDHEQYF TGCGCCAGCAGCCCCCCCGGACTAGCGGGGGACCACGAGCAGTACTTC